This passage covers 23 T cell receptor beta chains from one sample sequenced in a study of PD-1 blockade in classical Hodgkin lymphoma. Only in-frame clones appear in the TCRdb table, and some are missing; sequencing was by immunoSEQ multiplex PCR. The sample yields roughly 97,000 clones, approximately 88% seen once. Patients all relapsed after autologous stem cell transplantation, and there was variation in brentuximab vedotin exposure. Here the sequenced sample was peripheral blood mononuclear cells (PBMCs), taken at baseline. The receptors were gathered from a human donor with classical Hodgkin lymphoma.

This clone is a singleton in its sample. The rearrangement joins TRBV5-8 to TRBJ1-2, with a possible D match to TRBD1 (5 bases). The V end lost 0 bases, the J end lost 5 bases, and 17 bases lay between the germline ends. The CDR3 spans 16 residues. Germline V CDR1 and CDR2: SGHTS, YDEGEE. DNA of the CDR3: TGTGCCAGCAGCTTGGAGGCAGGGCGAAGATGGTATGGCTACACCTTC. The encoded protein is CASSLEAGRRWYGYTF.

The chain uses TRBV5-6 and TRBJ2-7; possible D gene TRBD2, 6 bases. This CDR3 has 12 residues. V was trimmed by 0 bases and J by 9 bases, leaving 10 bases between them. Germline V lookup: CDR1 SGHDT, CDR2 YYEEEE. CDR3 amino acids: CASSLGPRGQYF. The CDR3 DNA sequence: TGTGCCAGCAGCTTGGGACCGCGGGGGCAGTACTTC.

This clone was observed once. The J gene is TRBJ2-7, the V gene TRBV7-6; 11 nucleotides line up with TRBD2. Looked up from germline, CDR1 is SGHVS and CDR2 is FNYEAQ. The CDR3 covers 15 residues. V lost 4 bases to trimming and J lost 7 bases; unmatched junction nucleotides: 9. CDR3 region: CASSSGTSGGGEQYF. The CDR3 DNA is TGTGCCAGCAGCTCGGGGACTAGCGGTGGTGGAGAGCAGTACTTC.

This chain uses TRBV4-3 with TRBJ2-7; a possible D gene is TRBD2 (5 bases). Germline CDR1 is LGHNA and CDR2 is YSLEER. The CDR3 has 16 amino acids. V gave up 0 bases and J gave up 3 bases, with 15 bases separating them. The DNA of the CDR3 is TGCGCCAGCAGCCAAGAAGGTTACGGTGGACTCTACGAGCAGTACTTC. Translated, it gives CASSQEGYGGLYEQYF.

The chain recombines TRBV18 with TRBJ2-7; the D is unclear. There are 13 residues in the CDR3. V was cut by 4 bases and J by 2 bases, with 9 bases left in between. Germline V gene data show CDR1 as KGHSH and CDR2 as LQKENI. The CDR3 DNA is TGTGCCAGCTCACGTTCTGGGGCCTACGAGCAGTACTTC. Translating gives CASSRSGAYEQYF.

The chain links TRBV19 to TRBJ2-1; TRBD2 matches at 11 bases. The CDR3 has 18 amino acids. CDR1 is LNHDA and CDR2 is SQIVND in the germline V gene (reference sequence). With 5 bases clipped from V and 0 bases from J, the junction kept 9 bases outside the gene matches. The CDR3, as DNA: TGTGCCAGTAGTCCTCTAGCGGGGGGCATCAGCTCCTACAATGAGCAGTTCTTC. It is translated as CASSPLAGGISSYNEQFF.

This clone was observed a single time. The gene calls are TRBV6-6 and TRBJ1-5; perhaps TRBD1 as D (5 bases). Germline CDR1 is MNHNY and CDR2 is SVGAGI (reference sequence). The CDR3 extends over 15 amino acids. Deletions cut 4 bases from V and 7 bases from J, with 17 bases between. In nucleotides, the CDR3 is TGTGCCAGCAGTTCCTCTTCTGGGGCCCAACAGCCCCAGCATTTT. This encodes CASSSSSGAQQPQHF.

V usage is TRBV7-9 and J usage is TRBJ1-4, with TRBD1 identical over 8 bases. Germline V gene lookup returns CDR1 SEHNR and CDR2 FQNEAQ (reference sequence). V trimming: 5 bases; J trimming: 3 bases; junction bases outside the gene matches: 17. This CDR3 region has 19 residues. The CDR3 loop reads CASSILTGATGIANEKLFF. The CDR3 DNA reads TGTGCCAGCAGCATCCTGACAGGGGCCACAGGGATCGCTAATGAAAAACTGTTTTTT.

The chain has TRBV28 and TRBJ1-5, with D tentatively TRBD1 (6 bases). Between the trimmed V and J ends, which lost 4 bases and 0 bases, there was a span of 10 bases. Germline loops: CDR1 MDHEN, CDR2 SYDVKM. The CDR3 has 15 amino acids. The CDR3 nucleotides read TGTGCCAGCAGTTCACCGACAGGTAGCAATCAGCCCCAGCATTTT. It specifies CASSSPTGSNQPQHF.

With respect to this clone: One end of the junction varies from germline; a read error may be responsible. The gene calls are TRBV7-2 and TRBJ1-3; no definite D call. Germline V gives CDR1 SGHTA, CDR2 FQGNSA. The CDR3 is made up of 16 amino acids. CDR3 sequence: CASSLRAAGSGNTIYF. The CDR3 nucleotides read TGTGCCAGCAGCTTACGGGCCGCTGGCTCTGGGAACACCATATATTTT. Based on the CDR3 plus reference TRBV7-2 and TRBJ1-3, the full variable domain is GAGVSQSPSNKVTEKGKDVELRCDPISGHTALYWYRQSLGQGLEFLIYFQGNSAPDKSGLPSDRFSAERTGGSVSTLTIQRTQQEDSAVYLCASSLRAAGSGNTIYFGEGSWLTVV.

This clone was seen just once. This chain joins TRBV6-1 and TRBJ2-1; 9 nucleotides align to TRBD2. Germline CDR1 is MNHNS and CDR2 is SASEGT. This CDR3 spans 14 amino acids. V lost 1 base and J lost 12; bases outside the gene matches: 7. The CDR3 reads CASSEGGGRAGQFF. The CDR3 nucleotides are TGTGCCAGCAGTGAAGGGGGCGGGAGGGCCGGGCAGTTCTTC.

V gene TRBV5-1 combines with J gene TRBJ1-1; TRBD1 aligns across 9 bases. Germline CDR1 SGHRS, CDR2 YFSETQ. The CDR3 covers 17 residues. Trimming cost V 4 bases and J 1 base; bases outside gene matches: 11. The CDR3 loop is CASSTRDRDGRNTEAFF. As DNA, the CDR3 is TGCGCCAGCAGCACCCGGGACAGGGATGGAAGGAACACTGAAGCTTTCTTT.

A few counts support this clone. The chain joins TRBV5-5 to TRBJ2-7; 8 nucleotides line up with TRBD2. V lost 0 bases to trimming and J lost 4 bases; unmatched junction nucleotides: 12. Germline V lookup: CDR1 SGHKS, CDR2 YYEKEE (reference sequence). CDR3 size: 17 residues. The CDR3 region has the DNA TGTGCCAGCAGCTTGGTTTCTTGGACTAGCATGGGTTACGAGCAGTACTTC. Translating it yields CASSLVSWTSMGYEQYF.

This clone came up a few times. The junction departs from germline at one end; a sequencing error may be responsible. The J gene is TRBJ2-5, the V gene TRBV18, with 12 bases identical to TRBD2. CDR1 KGHSH and CDR2 LQKENI come from the germline V gene. The CDR3 loop spans 12 amino acids. The CDR3 DNA follows: TGTGCCAGCTCAACCGCTAGCGGGAGGGAGGACTTC. Its protein is CASSTASGREDF.

This chain joins TRBV19 and TRBJ1-5; D call uncertain. V gave up 0 bases and J gave up 0 bases, with 6 bases separating them. Germline loops: CDR1 LNHDA, CDR2 SQIVND (reference sequence). This CDR3 region has 15 residues. The CDR3, as DNA: TGTGCCAGTAGTATAGACGGTTATAGCAATCAGCCCCAGCATTTT. It yields the protein CASSIDGYSNQPQHF.

This clone was found a few times. The genes are TRBV28 and TRBJ1-4; D not resolved. Germline V gives CDR1 MDHEN, CDR2 SYDVKM. V lost 6 bases and J 5 bases, leaving 4 bases between the germline ends. CDR3 length: 11 residues. The CDR3 DNA is TGTGCCAGCAGACTGAATGAAAAACTGTTTTTT. Its protein product is CASRLNEKLFF.

V gene TRBV18 combines with J gene TRBJ2-1; 14 bases map to TRBD2. V lost 0 bases, J lost 6 bases, and 10 bases stayed unmatched. Germline V gene sequence: CDR1 KGHSH, CDR2 LQKENI. The length of the CDR3 is 19 residues. This CDR3 reads CASSPPPLGTSGSGNEQFF. In nucleotides, the CDR3 is TGTGCCAGCTCACCACCGCCCCTGGGGACTAGCGGGAGCGGCAATGAGCAGTTCTTC.

The rearrangement joins TRBV28 to TRBJ2-1; TRBD1 aligns across 7 bases. CDR3 size: 15 residues. From germline, CDR1 is MDHEN and CDR2 SYDVKM. Trimming removed 6 bases from V and 3 bases from J; junction bases left unmatched: 8. CDR3 nucleotides: TGTGCCAGCAGCTCCCCCGGGACAGTCTACAATGAGCAGTTCTTC. Protein sequence: CASSSPGTVYNEQFF.

The V and J genes are TRBV30 and TRBJ1-2; a possible D gene is TRBD1 (5 bases). V was shortened by 5 bases and J by 4 bases, with 11 bases between the two germline ends. The germline V gene has CDR1 GTSNPN and CDR2 SVGIG (reference sequence). The CDR3 sequence is 12 residues long. The chain's CDR3 is CAWQGPFYGYTF. CDR3 nucleotides: TGTGCCTGGCAGGGACCATTCTATGGCTACACCTTC. Full variable domain (remainder filled in from reference TRBV30 and TRBJ1-2): SQTIHQWPATLVQPVGSPLSLECTVEGTSNPNLYWYRQAAGRGLQLLFYSVGIGQISSEVPQNLSASRPQDRQFILSSKKLLLSDSGFYLCAWQGPFYGYTFGSGTRLTVV.

The chain uses TRBV5-1 and TRBJ1-1, with D hard to call. CDR1 is SGHRS, CDR2 YFSETQ, per germline. V was cut by 0 bases and J by 3 bases, with 12 bases left in between. The CDR3 has 15 amino acids. CDR3 sequence reads: CASSLVPSFYTEAFF. The CDR3 nucleotides are TGCGCCAGCAGCTTGGTACCGTCCTTTTACACTGAAGCTTTCTTT.

The chain links TRBV30 to TRBJ2-1; 9 nucleotides agree with TRBD2. The CDR3 sequence is 14 residues long. Germline CDR1 is GTSNPN and CDR2 is SVGIG (reference sequence). The J segment lost 10 bases and the V segment lost 1 base, leaving 8 bases of the junction unmatched. The CDR3 sequence: CAWSEGLAPWEQFF. In DNA form, the CDR3 reads TGTGCCTGGAGTGAGGGACTAGCCCCCTGGGAGCAGTTCTTC.

V usage is TRBV18 and J usage is TRBJ1-3; D gene unclear. This CDR3 has 17 amino acids. Germline CDR1 reads KGHSH; CDR2 reads LQKENI. V was cut by 2 bases and J by 2 bases, with 16 bases left in between. The CDR3 DNA sequence: TGTGCCAGCTCACCAGTGTGGGCAGCACTCGCTGGAAACACCATATATTTT. Protein product: CASSPVWAALAGNTIYF.

The rearrangement uses TRBV5-1 and TRBJ1-4; D perhaps matches TRBD1 (6 bases). Trimming shortened V by 0 bases and J by 3 bases, and 9 bases separated the two germline ends. Germline loops: CDR1 SGHRS, CDR2 YFSETQ. CDR3 length: 15 amino acids. The CDR3 region has the DNA TGCGCCAGCAGCTTGGAGACAGGCTCTAATGAAAAACTGTTTTTT. This translates into CASSLETGSNEKLFF. Complete variable domain (other parts from reference TRBV5-1 and TRBJ1-4): KAGVTQTPRYLIKTRGQQVTLSCSPISGHRSVSWYQQTPGQGLQFLFEYFSETQRNKGNFPGRFSGRQFSNSRSEMNVSTLELGDSALYLCASSLETGSNEKLFFGSGTQLSVL.